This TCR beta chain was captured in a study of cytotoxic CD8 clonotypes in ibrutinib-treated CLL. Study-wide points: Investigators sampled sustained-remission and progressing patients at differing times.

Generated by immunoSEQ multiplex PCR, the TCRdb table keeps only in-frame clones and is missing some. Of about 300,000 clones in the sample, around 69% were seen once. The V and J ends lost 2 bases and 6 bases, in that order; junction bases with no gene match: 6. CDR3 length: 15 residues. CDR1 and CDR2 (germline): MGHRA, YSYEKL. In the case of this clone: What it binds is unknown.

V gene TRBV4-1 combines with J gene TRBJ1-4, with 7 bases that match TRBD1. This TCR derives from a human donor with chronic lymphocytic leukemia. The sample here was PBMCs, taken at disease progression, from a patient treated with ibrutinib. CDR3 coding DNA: TGCGCCAGCAGCCAACCGGGCAGGGGGGATGAAAAACTGTTTTTT. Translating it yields CASSQPGRGDEKLFF.